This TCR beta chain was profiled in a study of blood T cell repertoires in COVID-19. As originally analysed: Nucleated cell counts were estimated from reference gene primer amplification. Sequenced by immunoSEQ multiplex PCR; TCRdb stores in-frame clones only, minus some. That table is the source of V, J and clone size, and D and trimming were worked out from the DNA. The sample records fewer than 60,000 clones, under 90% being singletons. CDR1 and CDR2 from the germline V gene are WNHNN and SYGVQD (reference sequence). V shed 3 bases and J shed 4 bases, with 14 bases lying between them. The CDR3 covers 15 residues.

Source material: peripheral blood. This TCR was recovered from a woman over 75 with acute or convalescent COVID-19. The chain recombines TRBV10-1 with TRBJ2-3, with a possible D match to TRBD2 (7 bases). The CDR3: CASSDGGGVADTQYF. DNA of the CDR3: TGCGCCAGCAGTGATGGAGGGGGGGTCGCAGATACGCAGTATTTT.